This T cell receptor (beta chain) emerged from a study of identical twins. Overall study results and limits: Researchers caution that invariant MAIT and iNKT cells could partly confound zero-insertion analyses. Less excess twin sharing appeared in beta out-of-frame sequences.

Germline-derived CDR1 and CDR2 are ENHRY and SYGVKD. The CDR3 length is 15 residues. A note on this clonotype: Antigen specificity is unknown. Germline and junction disagree at one end, which may indicate a read error.

A universal primer binding site was introduced by template switching. The final cDNA contained unique molecular identifiers. TCRdb fed the 5' RACE reads into MiXCR, producing one record per CDR3 protein. The sample lists more than 400,000 distinct CDR3 sequences; roughly 15% were seen once. These data also formed part of another study, on yellow fever vaccine responses in identical twins. That paper notes: Twins' vaccine T cell response reportedly gave the appearance of partial convergence and partial personalization.

The V and J genes are TRBV10-3 and TRBJ2-2; D is uncertain. The sequencing input was CD4+ T cells sorted from blood. This receptor was taken from a woman in her late teens or twenties in good health. CDR3 sequence (DNA): TGTGCAATCAAGTCCGCGGAGACGAACACCGGGGAGCTGTTTTTT. Translating gives CAIKSAETNTGELFF.